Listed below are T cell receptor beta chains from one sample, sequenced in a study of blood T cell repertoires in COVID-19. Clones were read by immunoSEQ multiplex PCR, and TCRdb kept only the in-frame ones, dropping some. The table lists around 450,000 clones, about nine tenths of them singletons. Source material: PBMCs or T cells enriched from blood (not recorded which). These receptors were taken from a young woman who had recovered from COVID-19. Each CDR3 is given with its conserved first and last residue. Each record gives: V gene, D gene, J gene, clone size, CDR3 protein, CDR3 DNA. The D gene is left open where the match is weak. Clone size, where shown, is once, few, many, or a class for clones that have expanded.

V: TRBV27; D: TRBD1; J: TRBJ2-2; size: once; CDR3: CASSVRTGSAGELFF; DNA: TGTGCCAGCAGTGTCCGGACAGGATCCGCCGGGGAGCTGTTTTTT
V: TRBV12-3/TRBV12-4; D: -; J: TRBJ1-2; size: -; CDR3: CASSLSGGGGYTF; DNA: TGTGCCAGCAGTTTGTCGGGGGGCGGTGGCTACACCTTC
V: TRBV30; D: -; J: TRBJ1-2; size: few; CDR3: CAFQSRGVGYTF; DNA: TGTGCCTTCCAATCCAGGGGTGTAGGCTACACCTTC
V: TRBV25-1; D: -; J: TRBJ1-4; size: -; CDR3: CASIDRTNEKLFF; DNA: TGTGCCAGCATCGACAGAACCAATGAAAAACTGTTTTTT
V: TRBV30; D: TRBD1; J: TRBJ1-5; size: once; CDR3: CAWSIGTGASDQPQHF; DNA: TGTGCCTGGAGTATCGGGACAGGGGCCTCCGATCAGCCCCAGCATTTT
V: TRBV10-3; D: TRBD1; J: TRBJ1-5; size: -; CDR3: CAISATQGMGQGYYSNQPQHF; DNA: TGTGCCATCAGTGCCACTCAGGGTATGGGACAGGGTTACTATAGCAATCAGCCCCAGCATTTT
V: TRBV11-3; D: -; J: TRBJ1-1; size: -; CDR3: CASSLDWEGTNTEAFF; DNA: TGTGCCAGCAGCTTAGATTGGGAGGGAACCAACACTGAAGCTTTCTTT
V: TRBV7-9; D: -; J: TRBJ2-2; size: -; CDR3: CASSPSNTGELFF; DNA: TGTGCCAGCAGCCCCTCGAACACCGGGGAGCTGTTTTTT
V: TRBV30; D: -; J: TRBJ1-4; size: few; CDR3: CAWGAGGIDEKLFF; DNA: TGTGCCTGGGGAGCCGGAGGGATTGATGAAAAACTGTTTTTT
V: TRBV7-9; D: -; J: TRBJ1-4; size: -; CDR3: CASGRESGKLFF; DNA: TGTGCCAGCGGGAGGGAGTCAGGAAAACTGTTTTTT
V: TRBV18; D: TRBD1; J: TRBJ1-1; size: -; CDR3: CASSRDREWAEAFF; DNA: TGTGCCAGCAGCAGAGACAGGGAGTGGGCTGAAGCTTTCTTT
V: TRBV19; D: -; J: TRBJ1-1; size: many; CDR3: CASSINQEVGTEAFF; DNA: TGTGCCAGTAGTATAAATCAGGAGGTGGGGACTGAAGCTTTCTTT
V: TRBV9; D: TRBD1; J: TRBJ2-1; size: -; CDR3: CASSVAGQGAGEQFF; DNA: TGTGCCAGCAGCGTAGCGGGACAGGGGGCCGGTGAGCAGTTCTTC
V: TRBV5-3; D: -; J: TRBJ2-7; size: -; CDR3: CARSLSVSQPGQSYEQYF; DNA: TGTGCCAGAAGCTTATCCGTTTCGCAGCCAGGACAGAGCTACGAGCAGTACTTC
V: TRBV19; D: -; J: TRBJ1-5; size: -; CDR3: CASSSEGIRSNQPQHF; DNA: TGTGCCAGTAGTTCTGAAGGCATCAGGAGCAATCAGCCCCAGCATTTT
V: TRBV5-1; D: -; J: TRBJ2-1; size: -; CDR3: CASSLGEEQFF; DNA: TGCGCCAGCAGCTTGGGTGAGGAGCAGTTCTTC
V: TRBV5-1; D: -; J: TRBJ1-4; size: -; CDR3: CASSSNRPNEKLFF; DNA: TGCGCCAGCAGCTCGAACAGGCCTAATGAAAAACTGTTTTTT
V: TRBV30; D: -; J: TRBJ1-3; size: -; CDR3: CAWKEGPGNTIYF; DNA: TGTGCCTGGAAGGAGGGGCCTGGAAACACCATATATTTT
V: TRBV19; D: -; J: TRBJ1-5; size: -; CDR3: CASSIAEYGPQHF; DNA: TGTGCCAGTAGTATCGCGGAGTATGGGCCCCAGCATTTT
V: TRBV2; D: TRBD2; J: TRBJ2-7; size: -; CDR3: CASSLSGGISYEQYF; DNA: TGTGCCAGCAGCCTTAGCGGGGGTATCTCCTACGAGCAGTACTTC
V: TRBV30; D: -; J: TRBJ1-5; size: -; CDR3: CAWSGTVGNQPQHF; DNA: TGTGCCTGGAGTGGGACAGTTGGGAATCAGCCCCAGCATTTT
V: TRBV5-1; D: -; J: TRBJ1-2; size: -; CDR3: CASSWAPGGEDYGYTF; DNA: TGCGCCAGCAGCTGGGCGCCGGGAGGGGAGGACTATGGCTACACCTTC
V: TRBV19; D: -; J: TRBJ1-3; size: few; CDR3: CASHSLGSGNTIYF; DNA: TGTGCCAGTCACTCACTCGGCTCTGGAAACACCATATATTTT
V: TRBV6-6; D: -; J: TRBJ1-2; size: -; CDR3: CASSYIGDHYGYTF; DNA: TGTGCCAGCAGTTACATCGGGGATCACTATGGCTACACCTTC
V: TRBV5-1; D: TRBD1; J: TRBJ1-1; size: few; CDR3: CASSWGQQNTEAFF; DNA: TGCGCCAGCAGCTGGGGACAGCAGAACACTGAAGCTTTCTTT
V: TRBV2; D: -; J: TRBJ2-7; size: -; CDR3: CASSDAGREEQYF; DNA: TGTGCCAGCAGTGACGCGGGAAGGGAAGAGCAGTACTTC
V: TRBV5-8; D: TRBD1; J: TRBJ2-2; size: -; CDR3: CASRFGQGRTGELFF; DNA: TGTGCCAGCAGATTCGGACAGGGGAGGACCGGGGAGCTGTTTTTT
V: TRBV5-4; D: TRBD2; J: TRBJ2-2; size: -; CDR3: CASSRETSGGAGELFF; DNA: TGTGCCAGCAGCCGTGAAACTAGCGGGGGGGCCGGGGAGCTGTTTTTT
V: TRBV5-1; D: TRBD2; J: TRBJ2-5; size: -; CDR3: CASSMSLAGHETQYF; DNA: TGCGCCAGCAGCATGTCACTAGCGGGGCACGAGACCCAGTACTTC
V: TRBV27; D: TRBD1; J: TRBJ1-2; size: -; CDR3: CASSLSGQGAYGYTF; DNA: TGTGCCAGCAGTTTATCCGGACAGGGGGCCTATGGCTACACCTTC
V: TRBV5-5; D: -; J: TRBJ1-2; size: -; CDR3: CASSPIPGYGYTF; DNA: TGTGCCAGCAGCCCAATACCCGGGTATGGCTACACCTTC
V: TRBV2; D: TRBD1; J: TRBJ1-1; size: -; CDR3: CASYIPTGTEAFF; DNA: TGTGCCAGCTATATCCCGACAGGGACTGAAGCTTTCTTT
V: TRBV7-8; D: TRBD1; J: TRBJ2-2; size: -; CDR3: CASSLDGTGVTGELFF; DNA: TGTGCCAGCAGCTTAGATGGGACAGGGGTCACCGGGGAGCTGTTTTTT
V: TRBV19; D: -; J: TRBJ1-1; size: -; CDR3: CASSLGRNTEAFF; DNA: TGTGCCAGTAGTCTGGGGCGGAACACTGAAGCTTTCTTT
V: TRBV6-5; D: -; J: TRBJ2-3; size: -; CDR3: CASSSSQGDTQYF; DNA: TGTGCCAGCAGTTCCTCCCAGGGAGATACGCAGTATTTT
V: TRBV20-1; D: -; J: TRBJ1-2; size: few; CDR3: CSAPETGGYTF; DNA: TGCAGTGCTCCCGAGACAGGAGGCTACACCTTC
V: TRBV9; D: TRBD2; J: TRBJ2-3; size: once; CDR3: CASSVGLDKDTQYF; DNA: TGTGCCAGCAGCGTGGGACTAGATAAAGATACGCAGTATTTT
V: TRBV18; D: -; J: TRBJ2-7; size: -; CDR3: CASSPNDGSSYEQYF; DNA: TGTGCCAGCTCACCCAACGACGGGAGCTCCTACGAGCAGTACTTC